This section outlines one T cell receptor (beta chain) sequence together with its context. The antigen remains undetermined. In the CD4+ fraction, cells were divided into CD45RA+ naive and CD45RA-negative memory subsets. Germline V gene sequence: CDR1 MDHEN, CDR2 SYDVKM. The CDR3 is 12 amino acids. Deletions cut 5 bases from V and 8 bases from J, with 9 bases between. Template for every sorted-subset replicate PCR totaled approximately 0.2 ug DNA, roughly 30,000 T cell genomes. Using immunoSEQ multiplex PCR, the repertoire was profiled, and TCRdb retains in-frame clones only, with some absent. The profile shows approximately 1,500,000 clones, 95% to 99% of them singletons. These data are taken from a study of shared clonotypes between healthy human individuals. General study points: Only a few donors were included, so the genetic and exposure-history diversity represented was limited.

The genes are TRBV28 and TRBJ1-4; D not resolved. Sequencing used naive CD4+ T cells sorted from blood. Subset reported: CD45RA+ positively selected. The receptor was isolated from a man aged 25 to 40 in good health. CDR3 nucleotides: TGTGCCAGCAGTCCGCCGATAGAAAAACTGTTTTTT. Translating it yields CASSPPIEKLFF. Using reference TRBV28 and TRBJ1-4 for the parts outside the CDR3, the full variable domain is DVKVTQSSRYLVKRTGEKVFLECVQDMDHENMFWYRQDPGLGLRLIYFSYDVKMKEKGDIPEGYSVSREKKERFSLILESASTNQTSMYLCASSPPIEKLFFGSGTQLSVL.